This T cell receptor (beta chain) came from a study of T cell responses to AZD1222 COVID-19 vaccine. As regards this clone: Antigen specificity is unknown.

Here immunoSEQ multiplex PCR was the method, and the copy in TCRdb shows in-frame clones only, minus some. The sample shows roughly 160,000 clones, roughly 88% of them seen only once. General study findings and limits: Mapped onto spike, vaccine-associated CD4 TCRs spanned it and were dominant at 160-218 and 743-854. At baseline, seropositivity was found in only a handful of AZD1222 recipients. Possibly, clonal diversity was underestimated; donors were largely white British and included more females. Variant regions that are unmutated are reportedly the target of nearly half of spike-specific TCRs.

In germline, CDR1 is MDHEN, CDR2 SYDVKM. V was clipped by 7 bases and J by 6 bases, with 10 bases between them. This CDR3 contains 13 residues. The sequenced sample was peripheral blood, obtained 28 days after the second AZD1222 dose. The chain is built from TRBV28 and TRBJ1-6, with no clear D. The sequence was obtained from an adult who received the AZD1222 COVID-19 vaccine. The CDR3 bases are TGTGCCAGCATCTCCCGGGCTAATTCACCCCTCCACTTT. Translating gives CASISRANSPLHF.